These T cell receptor beta chains were read from a single sample in a study of blood T cells in healthy people across ages. Via MiXCR, TCRdb re-called the 5' RACE reads, giving one row per CDR3 protein. The profile shows roughly 1,800,000 distinct CDR3 sequences, roughly 50% of them singletons. Sequencing input: blood. These TCRs come from a woman aged 40 to 50 in good health. Each CDR3 is given without its conserved first and last residue.

cdr3_aa: ASHPGGTQETQY
v_call: TRBV27

cdr3_aa: AISESLADTDTQY
v_call: TRBV10-3

cdr3_aa: ASKMIRGSGVMETQY
v_call: TRBV27

cdr3_aa: SASGGVGETQY
v_call: TRBV20-1

cdr3_aa: ASSSGDSNQPQH
v_call: TRBV6-5

cdr3_aa: AGSQGQGWETQY
v_call: TRBV14

cdr3_aa: ASSYQSGLGYEQY
v_call: TRBV6-5

cdr3_aa: ASSPDSGGFYNEQF
v_call: TRBV18

cdr3_aa: ASRGTGGGENIQY
v_call: TRBV2

cdr3_aa: ASSLMRVGEQY
v_call: TRBV11-1

cdr3_aa: ASSWYNEAF
v_call: TRBV6-5

cdr3_aa: SATTGGPPQH
v_call: TRBV20-1

cdr3_aa: SARDPGSKVSYEQY
v_call: TRBV20-1

cdr3_aa: ASSGGQGSGETQY
v_call: TRBV6-1

cdr3_aa: ASSPEGHRSETQY
v_call: TRBV9

cdr3_aa: ASSLEGQALNEQF
v_call: TRBV5-1

cdr3_aa: ASSLAQTGGLPLH
v_call: TRBV7-2

cdr3_aa: ASSKRTSGGAYNEQF
v_call: TRBV9

cdr3_aa: ASASGFLTDTQY
v_call: TRBV2

cdr3_aa: ATSRGPDETQY
v_call: TRBV15

cdr3_aa: ASSSIQGIETQY
v_call: TRBV12-3/TRBV12-4

cdr3_aa: ASKRATLYNEQF
v_call: TRBV6-6

cdr3_aa: ASSYSQTANYGYT
v_call: TRBV6-5